These 27 T cell receptor beta chains were sequenced from one sample in a study of cytomegalovirus exposure and HLA in healthy donors. PCR employed 60 Vbeta and 13 Jbeta primers. Profiled with immunoSEQ multiplex PCR; TCRdb holds only in-frame clones, not every one. The sample has roughly 160,000 clones; 82% are singletons. Material: PBMCs. The receptor source for this set is a male donor in good health and CMV-seropositive.

The chain couples TRBV11-2 to TRBJ1-2, with 8 nucleotides matching TRBD1. This CDR3 region has 15 residues. CDR1 SGHAT and CDR2 FQNNGV come from the germline V gene. Trimming cost V 5 bases and J 7 bases; bases outside gene matches: 12. The DNA of the CDR3 is TGTGCCAGCAGCGGTATAAACAGGGGGGAGAGTGGCTACACCTTC. Residues: CASSGINRGESGYTF. Variable domain in full (rest from reference TRBV11-2 and TRBJ1-2): EAGVAQSPRYKIIEKRQSVAFWCNPISGHATLYWYQQILGQGPKLLIQFQNNGVVDDSQLPKDRFSAERLKGVDSTLKIQPAKLEDSAVYLCASSGINRGESGYTFGSGTRLTVV.

The genes are TRBV15 and TRBJ2-7; 11 nucleotides agree with TRBD1. The germline gives CDR1 LNHNV, CDR2 YYDKDF (reference sequence). Unmatched junction bases numbered 15, after V lost 2 bases and J lost 0 bases. This CDR3 has 20 residues. The CDR3 nucleotides read TGTGCCACCAGCAGATCCTACCCGCGGACAGGGGGCGCGAGCTCCTACGAGCAGTACTTC. Translating gives CATSRSYPRTGGASSYEQYF.

The J gene is TRBJ2-2, the V gene TRBV25-1; tentative D call: TRBD1 (5 bases). Trimming cost V 6 bases and J 4 bases, with 12 bases left between them. The CDR3 loop spans 14 amino acids. The germline gives CDR1 MGHDK, CDR2 SYGVNS. CDR3 nucleotide sequence: TGTGCCAGCAGCGCAGGGTCGGTCACCGGGGAGCTGTTTTTT. It translates to CASSAGSVTGELFF.

This rearrangement joins TRBV28 to TRBJ1-5, with D maybe TRBD1 (6 bases). The CDR3 is made up of 13 amino acids. Trimming took 7 bases from V and 6 from J, leaving 13 bases between them. Germline V CDR1 and CDR2: MDHEN, SYDVKM. CDR3 in amino acids: CASTPHRAQPQHF. In DNA, the CDR3 is TGTGCCAGCACCCCTCACAGGGCTCAGCCCCAGCATTTT.

V and J are TRBV28 and TRBJ2-1, with D possibly TRBD1 on 6 matching bases. The CDR3 is made up of 15 amino acids. V was cut by 1 base and J by 6 bases, with 13 bases left in between. The germline V gene encodes CDR1 MDHEN and CDR2 SYDVKM. In nucleotides, the CDR3 is TGTGCCAGCAGTTTATTGGTCTCACAGGGCAATGAGCAGTTCTTC. Protein product: CASSLLVSQGNEQFF.

The chain uses TRBV19 and TRBJ2-1; 15 bases are a match to TRBD2. Unmatched junction bases numbered 5, after V lost 5 bases and J lost 0 bases. This CDR3 region has 18 residues. CDR1 and CDR2 (germline): LNHDA, SQIVND (reference sequence). The CDR3 DNA reads TGTGCCAGTAGTCCCCGGACTAGCGGGGGGGCCTCCTACAATGAGCAGTTCTTC. Translated: CASSPRTSGGASYNEQFF.

The V and J genes are TRBV5-1 and TRBJ2-3, with no clear D. V lost 2 bases, J lost 0 bases, and 10 bases lay in between. The V gene's germline CDR1 is SGHRS and CDR2 YFSETQ. The CDR3 totals 15 residues. CDR3 nucleotides: TGCGCCAGCAGCTTAAACACCCCGAGCACAGATACGCAGTATTTT. It codes for CASSLNTPSTDTQYF.

The gene calls are TRBV7-2 and TRBJ2-7; 12 bases map to TRBD2. CDR1 and CDR2 from the germline V gene are SGHTA and FQGNSA. The CDR3 has 15 amino acids. The V segment lost 5 bases and the J segment 3 bases; nucleotides outside the gene matches: 5. CDR3 coding DNA: TGTGCCAGCAGCGCTAGCGGGAGGGTTCTCTACGAGCAGTACTTC. Its translation: CASSASGRVLYEQYF.

The chain uses TRBV7-2 and TRBJ1-5, with 12 bases identical to TRBD1. In germline, CDR1 is SGHTA, CDR2 FQGNSA. Germline trimming cut 5 bases from V and 0 bases from J; bases unmatched to any gene: 8. This CDR3 has 18 amino acids. For the CDR3, the DNA is TGTGCCAGCAGCGACGGGACAGGGGGCTATGATAGCAATCAGCCCCAGCATTTT. It codes for CASSDGTGGYDSNQPQHF.

V usage is TRBV18 and J usage is TRBJ2-7; 7 bases are shared with TRBD1. Germline CDR1 is KGHSH and CDR2 is LQKENI. Unmatched junction bases numbered 7, after V lost 3 bases and J lost 5 bases. This CDR3 is built from 14 residues. The CDR3 reads CASSPGTVRDEQYF. The CDR3 coding sequence is TGTGCCAGCTCACCTGGGACAGTAAGAGACGAGCAGTACTTC. The full variable domain, its missing parts supplied by reference TRBV18 and TRBJ2-7, is NAGVMQNPRHLVRRRGQEARLRCSPMKGHSHVYWYRQLPEEGLKFMVYLQKENIIDESGMPKERFSAEFPKEGPSILRIQQVVRGDSAAYFCASSPGTVRDEQYFGPGTRLTVT.

The chain links TRBV4-3 to TRBJ1-4; no definite D call. Germline CDR1 is LGHNA and CDR2 is YSLEER. V shed 0 bases and J shed 6 bases, with 8 bases lying between them. This CDR3 spans 14 amino acids. CDR3 coding DNA: TGCGCCAGCAGCCAAGATCACAGCTATGAAAAACTGTTTTTT. It specifies CASSQDHSYEKLFF.

This clone occurred a few times. The chain carries TRBV4-3 and TRBJ2-7, with D possibly TRBD2 on 6 matching bases. This CDR3 is 13 amino acids long. Germline assignment: CDR1 LGHNA and CDR2 YSLEER. Deletions cut 5 bases from V and 1 base from J, with 9 bases between. In DNA form, the CDR3 reads TGCGCCAGCAGCTTGGCGGGGTCCTACGAGCAGTACTTC. Protein product: CASSLAGSYEQYF.

This clone has a single count. The CDR3 spells CASSLGPGEVREQYF. In nucleotides, the CDR3 is TGTGCCAGCAGCTTAGGCCCGGGGGAGGTGAGGGAGCAGTACTTC. V gene TRBV7-6 combines with J gene TRBJ2-7; TRBD2 is a possible D gene (6 bases). This CDR3 is built from 15 residues. Trimming pared 1 base from V and 7 bases from J, leaving 17 bases between. Germline-derived CDR1 and CDR2 are SGHVS and FNYEAQ.

This clone was picked up a small number of times. The V and J genes are TRBV4-1 and TRBJ1-2; 7 nucleotides align to TRBD1. CDR3 length equals 14 residues. The junction had 4 bases not matched to a gene; V was cut back by 4 bases and J by 2 bases. In germline, CDR1 is MGHRA, CDR2 YSYEKL. The CDR3 loop reads CASSPQGLNYGYTF. CDR3 DNA sequence: TGCGCCAGCAGCCCACAGGGGTTAAACTATGGCTACACCTTC.

This chain links TRBV2 with TRBJ1-2, with 10 positions matching TRBD1. The CDR3 contains 14 residues. Trimming removed 4 bases from V and 5 bases from J; junction bases left unmatched: 4. CDR1 is SNHLY and CDR2 is FYNNEI in the germline V gene. The CDR3 reads CASSGTGGDYGYTF. The CDR3 DNA follows: TGTGCCAGCAGTGGGACAGGGGGGGATTATGGCTACACCTTC.

This chain links TRBV5-1 with TRBJ2-5; 9 nucleotides match TRBD1. The V and J ends lost 4 bases and 2 bases, in that order; junction bases with no gene match: 3. Per the germline V gene, CDR1 is SGHRS and CDR2 is YFSETQ. There are 14 residues in the CDR3. The CDR3 region has the DNA TGCGCCAGCAGCCCGGGACAGGGACAAGAGACCCAGTACTTC. The encoded protein is CASSPGQGQETQYF.

This clone was observed once. J is TRBJ1-1 and V is TRBV5-1; D perhaps matches TRBD1 (6 bases). CDR3 length: 15 residues. Germline V gene data show CDR1 as SGHRS and CDR2 as YFSETQ. Trimming took 9 bases from V and 3 from J, leaving 21 bases between them. The CDR3 reads CATKRGGSEDTEAFF. Here the CDR3 DNA reads TGCGCCACTAAGAGGGGGGGATCGGAGGACACTGAAGCTTTCTTT.

This chain joins TRBV9 and TRBJ2-5; 9 bases are a match to TRBD2. CDR1 SGDLS and CDR2 YYNGEE come from the germline V gene. Trimming cost V 0 bases and J 5 bases; bases outside gene matches: 8. The CDR3 is 16 residues long. The CDR3 nucleotides read TGTGCCAGCAGCGTAGGGGGGACTAGCAAACGGGAGACCCAGTACTTC. Amino acids: CASSVGGTSKRETQYF.

This clone was observed a handful of times. The V gene is TRBV19, the J gene TRBJ1-1; 10 bases align to TRBD1. The ends lost 5 bases at V and 6 bases at J; junction bases unmatched: 9. This CDR3 has 15 residues. The germline V gene has CDR1 LNHDA and CDR2 SQIVND (reference sequence). In DNA, the CDR3 is TGTGCCAGTAGTTCCCGACAGGGGGCTCCCGCTGAAGCTTTCTTT. Protein product: CASSSRQGAPAEAFF.

J is TRBJ1-5 and V is TRBV19; D may be TRBD1 (6 bases). Germline V gene data show CDR1 as LNHDA and CDR2 as SQIVND (reference sequence). Trimming took 10 bases from V and 3 from J, leaving 13 bases between them. The CDR3 runs to 13 residues. CDR3 in DNA: TGTGCCAAAAAAGACAGGTTCAATCAGCCCCAGCATTTT. Residues: CAKKDRFNQPQHF.

This clone has just one count. The rearrangement joins TRBV11-2 to TRBJ2-3, with 12 bases lining up with TRBD2. The ends lost 4 bases at V and 5 bases at J; junction bases unmatched: 4. The CDR3 is 15 residues long. Germline V CDR1 and CDR2: SGHAT, FQNNGV. CDR3 sequence: CASSSLAGGGDTQYF. The CDR3, as DNA: TGTGCCAGCAGCTCACTAGCGGGAGGCGGAGATACGCAGTATTTT.

The chain is built from TRBV5-1 and TRBJ1-2; 7 nucleotides line up with TRBD1. The CDR3 spans 13 residues. Per germline, CDR1 SGHRS and CDR2 YFSETQ. V lost 4 bases, J lost 3 bases, and 3 bases stayed unmatched. The CDR3, as DNA: TGCGCCAGCAGCCCCGACAGGGACTATGGCTACACCTTC. Translating gives CASSPDRDYGYTF.

This chain joins TRBV28 and TRBJ2-5, with D perhaps TRBD1 (6 bases). The CDR3 runs to 14 residues. V dropped 6 bases and J dropped 1 base, with 12 bases sitting between them. Germline V gives CDR1 MDHEN, CDR2 SYDVKM. The CDR3 loop is CASSSGQLQETQYF. CDR3 DNA sequence: TGTGCCAGCAGCAGTGGACAGCTCCAAGAGACCCAGTACTTC.

The V and J genes are TRBV15 and TRBJ1-5; D unresolved. Germline V gene data show CDR1 as LNHNV and CDR2 as YYDKDF (reference sequence). V was pared by 8 bases and J by 0 bases, with 14 bases between. There are 15 residues in the CDR3. The CDR3 region is CATGIRMVSNQPQHF. The CDR3 DNA is TGTGCCACCGGCATCAGGATGGTTAGCAATCAGCCCCAGCATTTT.

The V call is TRBV5-4, the J call TRBJ1-2, with D possibly matching TRBD1 (5 bases). This CDR3 is 15 amino acids long. Between the trimmed V and J ends, which lost 3 bases and 5 bases, there was a span of 17 bases. The germline V gene has CDR1 SGHNT and CDR2 YYREEE (reference sequence). The CDR3 reads CASSSGNREDYGYTF. CDR3 bases: TGTGCCAGCAGCTCAGGGAACCGGGAGGATTATGGCTACACCTTC.

The gene calls are TRBV30 and TRBJ1-1; weak D call: TRBD1 (5 bases). The germline V gene encodes CDR1 GTSNPN and CDR2 SVGIG (reference sequence). Deletions cut 3 bases from V and 11 bases from J, with 13 bases between. The CDR3 totals 11 residues. The CDR3 region is CAWRGGGAAFF. The CDR3 nucleotides are TGTGCCTGGAGAGGCGGAGGGGCCGCTTTCTTT.

V and J are TRBV19 and TRBJ2-1, with 7 bases aligning to TRBD1. CDR1 and CDR2 from the germline V gene are LNHDA and SQIVND (reference sequence). The CDR3 contains 15 residues. Trimming took 5 bases from V and 4 from J; bases not matched to a gene: 8. CDR3 DNA sequence: TGTGCCAGTAGTGGATCCGGGACAGTATACAATGAGCAGTTCTTC. Amino acid sequence: CASSGSGTVYNEQFF.